A selection of T cell receptor beta chains follows, all from one sample in a study of blood T cell repertoires in COVID-19. Repertoires were generated with immunoSEQ multiplex PCR, while TCRdb's copy carries only in-frame clones and drops some. The top ten hold 0.76% of the sample, which has 150,000 to 250,000 clones, roughly 92% seen once. Sequencing was performed on peripheral blood. Every receptor here comes from a man aged 30 to 39 with COVID-19, enrolled during active disease. The CDR3 runs from the conserved cysteine through the conserved F or W. Fields, in order: clone size, D gene, J gene, V gene, CDR3 protein, CDR3 DNA. A D gene is named only where the DNA matches it firmly. Not every row has a clone size; where given, it reads once, few, many or a size class.

size: -; D: -; J: TRBJ2-7; V: TRBV20-1; CDR3: CSATDRKEQYF; DNA: TGCAGTGCTACCGACAGGAAGGAGCAGTACTTC
size: -; D: TRBD1; J: TRBJ1-1; V: TRBV5-5; CDR3: CASTLQDRVTEAFF; DNA: TGTGCCAGCACCCTACAGGACAGGGTAACTGAAGCTTTCTTT
size: -; D: TRBD1; J: TRBJ1-1; V: TRBV29-1; CDR3: CSVPGQGGRGTEAFF; DNA: TGCAGCGTTCCAGGACAGGGGGGTCGTGGCACTGAAGCTTTCTTT
size: -; D: -; J: TRBJ1-2; V: TRBV25-1; CDR3: CASSESAGTYGYTF; DNA: TGTGCCAGCAGTGAATCAGCAGGTACCTATGGCTACACCTTC
size: -; D: -; J: TRBJ2-5; V: TRBV6-5; CDR3: CASSRRETQYF; DNA: TGTGCCAGCAGCCGCCGGGAGACCCAGTACTTC
size: -; D: -; J: TRBJ1-2; V: TRBV3-1/TRBV3-2; CDR3: CASSQATGYNYGYTF; DNA: TGTGCCAGCAGCCAAGCGACAGGCTATAACTATGGCTACACCTTC
size: -; D: -; J: TRBJ1-2; V: TRBV20-1; CDR3: CSSDGPGLITF; DNA: TGCAGTTCCGACGGTCCGGGGTTAATCACCTTC
size: -; D: TRBD1; J: TRBJ2-5; V: TRBV2; CDR3: CASSDRQGMVTQYF; DNA: TGTGCCAGCAGTGATCGACAGGGTATGGTGACCCAGTACTTC
size: -; D: -; J: TRBJ2-1; V: TRBV6-5; CDR3: CASSYSQQGNEQFF; DNA: TGTGCCAGCAGTTATTCTCAACAGGGAAATGAGCAGTTCTTC
size: -; D: TRBD1; J: TRBJ1-1; V: TRBV4-2; CDR3: CASSQVTSVVRGITEAFF; DNA: TGTGCCAGCAGCCAAGTAACGAGTGTAGTCAGGGGGATCACTGAAGCTTTCTTT
size: -; D: TRBD1; J: TRBJ1-6; V: TRBV4-1; CDR3: CASCSGQGSSPLHF; DNA: TGCGCCAGCTGCTCGGGACAGGGTTCTTCACCCCTCCACTTT
size: -; D: TRBD1; J: TRBJ2-7; V: TRBV6-1; CDR3: CASSANYYRGSLGYEQYF; DNA: TGTGCCAGCAGTGCAAACTATTACAGGGGAAGCTTAGGGTACGAGCAGTACTTC
size: -; D: TRBD1; J: TRBJ1-5; V: TRBV5-6; CDR3: CASSLGQGYSNQPQHF; DNA: TGTGCCAGCAGCTTGGGACAGGGCTATAGCAATCAGCCCCAGCATTTT
size: -; D: -; J: TRBJ2-3; V: TRBV4-1; CDR3: CASSLLAGGRIDTQYF; DNA: TGCGCCAGCAGCCTCCTGGCTGGGGGCCGTATAGATACGCAGTATTTT
size: -; D: -; J: TRBJ2-2; V: TRBV2; CDR3: CASSFLTGELFF; DNA: TGTGCCAGCAGTTTCTTGACCGGGGAGCTGTTTTTT
size: -; D: -; J: TRBJ1-2; V: TRBV30; CDR3: CAWSPQGHGYTF; DNA: TGTGCCTGGAGTCCACAGGGACATGGCTACACCTTC
size: once; D: TRBD1; J: TRBJ2-7; V: TRBV7-3; CDR3: CASSTTGVAYEQYF; DNA: TGTGCCAGCAGCACAACAGGGGTCGCCTACGAGCAGTACTTC